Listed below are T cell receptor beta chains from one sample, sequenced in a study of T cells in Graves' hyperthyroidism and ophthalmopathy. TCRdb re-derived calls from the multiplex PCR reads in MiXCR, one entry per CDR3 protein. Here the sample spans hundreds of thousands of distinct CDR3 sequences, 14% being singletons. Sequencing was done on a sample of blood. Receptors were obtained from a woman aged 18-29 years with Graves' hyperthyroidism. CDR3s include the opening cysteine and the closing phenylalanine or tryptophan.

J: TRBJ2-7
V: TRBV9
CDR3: CASSPDSGRLYEQYF

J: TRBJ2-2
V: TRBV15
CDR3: CATSRVGAHTGELFF

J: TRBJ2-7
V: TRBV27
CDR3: CASSLSGVSYEQYF

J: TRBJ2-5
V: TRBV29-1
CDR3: CSVNRQETQYF

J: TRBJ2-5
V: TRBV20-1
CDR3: CSASAVEGETQYF

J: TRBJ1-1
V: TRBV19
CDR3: CASQGQGYGTEAFF

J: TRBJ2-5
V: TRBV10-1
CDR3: CASSGGGLAGPQETQYF

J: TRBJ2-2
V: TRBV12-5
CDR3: CASALVGGELFF

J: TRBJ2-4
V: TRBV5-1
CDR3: CASSNEVYQYF

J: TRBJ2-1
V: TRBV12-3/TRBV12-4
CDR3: CASRSGLAGDYNEQFF

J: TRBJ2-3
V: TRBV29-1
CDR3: CSVDPSGVDTQYF